One sample yielded the 14 T cell receptor beta chains listed below, sequenced in a study of CD8 T cells in ankylosing spondylitis. Study-wide results and limits: A TCR beta motif made of fewer than ten highly homologous variants seemed typical of ankylosing spondylitis blood.

TCRdb independently ran MiXCR on the 5' RACE reads; one entry per CDR3 protein. The sample contains 750,000 to 850,000 distinct CDR3 sequences, about 12% of which appear only once. These TCRs' antigens remain unknown. Sequencing was done on a sample of blood, either unsorted or a sorted T cell fraction (not recorded which). The receptors originated from a male donor with ankylosing spondylitis.

V and J are TRBV5-1 and TRBJ1-2, with D uncertain. CDR1 is SGHRS, CDR2 YFSETQ, per germline. Deletions cut 5 bases from V and 4 bases from J, with 15 bases between. The CDR3 sequence is 14 residues long. The CDR3 here is CASSAPGPIYGYTF. CDR3 nucleotides: TGCGCCAGCAGTGCCCCCGGGCCTATCTATGGCTACACCTTC.

This clonotype came up a few times. This rearrangement joins TRBV29-1 to TRBJ2-1, with D tentatively TRBD1 (5 bases). V shed 6 bases and J shed 7 bases, with 22 bases lying between them. In germline, CDR1 is SQVTM, CDR2 ANQGSEA. This CDR3 contains 15 residues. The CDR3 nucleotides read TGCAGCGTCTCTCGGCCGGGCCTGGGGCGGAATGAGCAGTTCTTC. This sequence encodes CSVSRPGLGRNEQFF.

This clonotype was observed a few times. The chain couples TRBV11-2 to TRBJ2-2, with a weak D call TRBD2 (5 bases). The CDR3 is 15 amino acids. Germline CDR1 SGHAT, CDR2 FQNNGV. The germline V and J ends were trimmed by 3 bases and 7 bases, with 15 bases remaining between them. CDR3 sequence reads: CASSFRLASLGELFF. For the CDR3, the DNA is TGTGCCAGCAGCTTCCGGCTAGCAAGTCTCGGGGAGCTGTTTTTT. Full variable domain (rest looked up from reference TRBV11-2 and TRBJ2-2): EAGVAQSPRYKIIEKRQSVAFWCNPISGHATLYWYQQILGQGPKLLIQFQNNGVVDDSQLPKDRFSAERLKGVDSTLKIQPAKLEDSAVYLCASSFRLASLGELFFGEGSRLTVL.

The table lists this clonotype with many counts. CDR3 bases: TGTGCCAGCAGCTCACAATCAGACTACGAGCAGTACTTC. Its protein product is CASSSQSDYEQYF. The chain recombines TRBV5-6 with TRBJ2-7; D is uncertain. This CDR3 is built from 13 residues. V was shortened by 3 bases and J by 3 bases, with 10 bases between the two germline ends. Germline-derived CDR1 and CDR2 are SGHDT and YYEEEE.

The chain combines TRBV7-8 with TRBJ2-2; 7 bases are a match to TRBD2. Trimming cost V 5 bases and J 7 bases; bases outside gene matches: 10. The CDR3 spans 15 residues. The germline V gene has CDR1 SGHVS and CDR2 FQNEAQ. The CDR3 reads CASSPREGLGGELFF. The CDR3 DNA reads TGTGCCAGCAGCCCAAGGGAGGGATTGGGCGGGGAGCTGTTTTTT.

V is TRBV20-1 and J is TRBJ2-1; D gene unclear. The V end lost 3 bases, the J end lost 0 bases, and 12 bases lay between the germline ends. The CDR3 is 15 residues long. CDR1 DFQATT and CDR2 SNEGSKA come from the germline V gene (reference sequence). The CDR3 loop reads CSARALVFSYNEQFF. In DNA form, the CDR3 reads TGCAGTGCTAGGGCTCTAGTCTTCTCCTACAATGAGCAGTTCTTC.

This clonotype was seen a handful of times. This chain joins TRBV20-1 and TRBJ1-2, with 9 bases aligning to TRBD1. V lost 5 bases, J lost 2 bases, and 6 bases stayed unmatched. CDR1 and CDR2 (germline): DFQATT, SNEGSKA (reference sequence). The length of the CDR3 is 14 residues. DNA of the CDR3: TGCAGTGCTCTCCTAGGACAGGGGAACTATGGCTACACCTTC. Translation gives CSALLGQGNYGYTF.

This chain uses TRBV9 with TRBJ2-3; D remains unclear. Trimming stripped 0 bases from V and 6 bases from J, with 11 bases between. CDR1 SGDLS and CDR2 YYNGEE come from the germline V gene. This CDR3 region has 14 residues. Here the CDR3 DNA reads TGTGCCAGCAGCGTAGCGGTGGCTGGGGATACGCAGTATTTT. This codes for CASSVAVAGDTQYF.

This clonotype showed up many times. V and J are TRBV5-1 and TRBJ1-5, with 7 bases identical to TRBD1. The CDR3 is 13 residues long. CDR1 is SGHRS and CDR2 is YFSETQ in the germline V gene. V shed 2 bases and J 7 bases; nucleotides not matched to a gene: 3. Here the CDR3 DNA reads TGCGCCAGCAGCTTCGAACAGGGGCAGCCCCAGCATTTT. Its protein product is CASSFEQGQPQHF.

Concerning this clonotype itself: This may stem from a read error, because a much larger clone lies one nucleotide away. The chain uses TRBV6-1 and TRBJ2-5, with 8 positions matching TRBD1. The CDR3 runs to 15 residues. The V and J ends lost 6 bases and 8 bases, in that order; junction bases with no gene match: 14. Germline CDR1 reads MNHNS; CDR2 reads SASEGT. The CDR3 coding sequence is TGTGCCAGCAGCCCCGTTGGGACAGGAGGAGATACCCAGTACTTC. Protein product: CASSPVGTGGDTQYF.

This clonotype occurred a few times. The chain uses TRBV7-6 and TRBJ1-2, with 10 positions matching TRBD1. CDR1 SGHVS and CDR2 FNYEAQ come from the germline V gene. CDR3 size: 15 residues. The J segment lost 5 bases and the V segment lost 2 bases, leaving 5 bases of the junction unmatched. Here the CDR3 reads CASSLLGTGAYGYTF. The CDR3 coding sequence is TGTGCCAGCAGCTTATTAGGGACAGGGGCGTATGGCTACACCTTC. Based on the CDR3 plus reference TRBV7-6 and TRBJ1-2, the full variable domain is GAGVSQSPRYKVTKRGQDVALRCDPISGHVSLYWYRQALGQGPEFLTYFNYEAQQDKSGLPNDRFSAERPEGSISTLTIQRTEQRDSAMYRCASSLLGTGAYGYTFGSGTRLTVV.

The chain recombines TRBV2 with TRBJ1-1; the D is unclear. V was trimmed by 8 bases and J by 8 bases, leaving 12 bases between them. This CDR3 contains 11 residues. Germline V gene data show CDR1 as SNHLY and CDR2 as FYNNEI. The CDR3 coding sequence is TGTGCCAGCGCCCGACGGGGAGAAGCTTTCTTT. As protein: CASARRGEAFF. The full variable domain, rest sourced from reference TRBV2 and TRBJ1-1, is EPEVTQTPSHQVTQMGQEVILRCVPISNHLYFYWYRQILGQKVEFLVSFYNNEISEKSEIFDDQFSVERPDGSNFTLKIRSTKLEDSAMYFCASARRGEAFFGQGTRLTVV.

This clonotype was observed a handful of times. The CDR3 coding sequence is TGTGCCAGCAGCTCAGACTCAAGCTCCTACGAGCAGTACTTC. Translated: CASSSDSSSYEQYF. V usage is TRBV7-9 and J usage is TRBJ2-7; D uncertain. The CDR3 spans 14 residues. V gave up 4 bases and J gave up 0 bases, with 10 bases separating them. From germline, CDR1 is SEHNR and CDR2 FQNEAQ (reference sequence).

The chain joins TRBV5-1 to TRBJ2-7; the D gene is possibly TRBD1 (5 bases). The CDR3 is made up of 14 amino acids. CDR1 SGHRS and CDR2 YFSETQ come from the germline V gene. The V end was cut by 1 base, the J end by 5 bases, with 13 bases between. CDR3 DNA: TGCGCCAGCAGCTTGCGACAGACCAATCACGAGCAGTACTTC. The encoded protein is CASSLRQTNHEQYF.